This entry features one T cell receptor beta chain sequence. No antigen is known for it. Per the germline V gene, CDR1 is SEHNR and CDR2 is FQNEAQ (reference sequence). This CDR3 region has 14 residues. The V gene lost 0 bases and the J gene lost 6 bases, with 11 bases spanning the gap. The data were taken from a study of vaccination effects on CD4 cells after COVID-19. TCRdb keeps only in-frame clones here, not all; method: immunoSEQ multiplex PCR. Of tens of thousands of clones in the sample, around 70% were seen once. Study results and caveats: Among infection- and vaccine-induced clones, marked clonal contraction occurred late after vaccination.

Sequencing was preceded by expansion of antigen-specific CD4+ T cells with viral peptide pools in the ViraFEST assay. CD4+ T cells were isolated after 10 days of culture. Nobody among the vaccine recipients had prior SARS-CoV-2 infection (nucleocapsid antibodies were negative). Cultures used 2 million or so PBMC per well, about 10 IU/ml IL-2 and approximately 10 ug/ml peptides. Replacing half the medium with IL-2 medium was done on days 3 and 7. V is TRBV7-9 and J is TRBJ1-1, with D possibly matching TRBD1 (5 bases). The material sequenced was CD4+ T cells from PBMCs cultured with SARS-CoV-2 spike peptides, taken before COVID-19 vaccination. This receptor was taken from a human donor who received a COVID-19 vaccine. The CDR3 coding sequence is TGTGCCAGCAGCTTAGCCGCAGGGTACTCTGAAGCTTTCTTT. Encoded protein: CASSLAAGYSEAFF.